The entry that follows covers one T cell receptor beta chain sequence. Its specificity is not known. The PCR ran on 60 Vbeta and 13 Jbeta primers. Repertoires were generated with immunoSEQ multiplex PCR, while TCRdb's copy carries only in-frame clones and drops some. The sample holds approximately 150,000 clones, around 79% seen once. The sample comes from a study of cytomegalovirus exposure and HLA in healthy donors. Notes on the study in general: Reported results showed that the classifier diagnosed cytomegalovirus status with high specificity and sensitivity. TCR beta chains associated with HLA were, in a later analysis, more clonally expanded than equally common others. Owing to their indistinguishability, certain V segments, notably TRBV6-2 and TRBV6-3, were excluded. V- and J-gene trimming in TCR beta was tied to a missense DCLRE1C variant by an analysis performed later.

V was clipped by 3 bases and J by 3 bases; unmatched bases: 2. Germline V gives CDR1 LNHDA, CDR2 SQIVND (reference sequence). The CDR3 spans 13 residues. The chain links TRBV19 to TRBJ2-7; the match to TRBD1 covers 7 bases. The sequenced material came from PBMCs. The clonotype comes from a human donor in good health. The DNA for the CDR3 is TGTGCCAGTAGTATTGGACAGGTCTACGAGCAGTACTTC. This encodes CASSIGQVYEQYF.